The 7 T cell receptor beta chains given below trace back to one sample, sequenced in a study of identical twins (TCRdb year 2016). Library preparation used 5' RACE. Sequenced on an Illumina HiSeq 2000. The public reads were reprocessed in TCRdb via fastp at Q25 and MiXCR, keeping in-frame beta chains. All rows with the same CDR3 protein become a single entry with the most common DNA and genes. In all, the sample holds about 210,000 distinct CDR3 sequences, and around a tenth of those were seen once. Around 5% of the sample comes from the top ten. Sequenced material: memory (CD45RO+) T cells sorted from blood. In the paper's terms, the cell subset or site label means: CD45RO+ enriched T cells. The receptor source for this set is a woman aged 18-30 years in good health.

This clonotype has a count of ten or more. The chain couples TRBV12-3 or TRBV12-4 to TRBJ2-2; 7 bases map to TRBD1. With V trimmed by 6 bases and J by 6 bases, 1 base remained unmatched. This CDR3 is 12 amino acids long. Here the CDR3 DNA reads TGTGCCAGCAGCCAGGGGGCCGGGGAGCTGTTTTTT. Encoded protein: CASSQGAGELFF.

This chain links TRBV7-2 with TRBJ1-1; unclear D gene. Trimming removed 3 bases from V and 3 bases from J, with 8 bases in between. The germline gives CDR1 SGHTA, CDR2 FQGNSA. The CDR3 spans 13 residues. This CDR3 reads CASSFWGHTEAFF. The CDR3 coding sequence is TGTGCCAGCAGCTTTTGGGGTCACACTGAAGCTTTCTTT.

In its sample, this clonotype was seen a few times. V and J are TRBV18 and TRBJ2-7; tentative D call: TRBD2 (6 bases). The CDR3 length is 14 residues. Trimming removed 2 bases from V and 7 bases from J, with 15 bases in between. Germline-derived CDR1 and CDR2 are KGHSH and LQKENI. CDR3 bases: TGTGCCAGCTCACCATATACGGGAGTGGGTGAGCAGTACTTC. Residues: CASSPYTGVGEQYF.

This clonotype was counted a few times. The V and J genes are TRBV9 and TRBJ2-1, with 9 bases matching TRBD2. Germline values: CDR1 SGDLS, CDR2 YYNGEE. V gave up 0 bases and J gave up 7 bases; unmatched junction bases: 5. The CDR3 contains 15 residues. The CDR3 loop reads CASSVAGGRANEQFF. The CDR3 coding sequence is TGTGCCAGCAGCGTAGCTGGCGGGAGGGCAAATGAGCAGTTCTTC.

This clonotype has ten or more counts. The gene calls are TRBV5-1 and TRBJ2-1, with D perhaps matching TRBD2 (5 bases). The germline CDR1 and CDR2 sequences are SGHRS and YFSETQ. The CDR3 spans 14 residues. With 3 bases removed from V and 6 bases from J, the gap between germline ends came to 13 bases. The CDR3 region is CASSSALDFNEQFF. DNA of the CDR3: TGCGCCAGCAGCTCTGCTCTGGACTTCAATGAGCAGTTCTTC.

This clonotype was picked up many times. CDR3 in DNA: TGTGCCAGTAGTACCTCGACAGGGGTAAAGGGCTACACCTTC. Translation gives CASSTSTGVKGYTF. The V and J genes are TRBV19 and TRBJ1-2, with 8 nucleotides matching TRBD1. V lost 4 bases, J lost 8 bases, and 9 bases stayed unmatched. Germline lookup yields CDR1 LNHDA and CDR2 SQIVND (reference sequence). This CDR3 has 14 residues.

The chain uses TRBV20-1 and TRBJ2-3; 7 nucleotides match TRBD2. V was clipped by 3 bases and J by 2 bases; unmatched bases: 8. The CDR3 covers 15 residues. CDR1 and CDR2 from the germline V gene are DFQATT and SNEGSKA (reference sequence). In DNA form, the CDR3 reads TGCAGTGCTAGCGCGCTAGCGGCCCTCACAGATACGCAGTATTTT. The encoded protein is CSASALAALTDTQYF.